These 28 T cell receptor beta chains share one sample of origin, sequenced in a study of molecular identifiers for immune sequencing clone quantification. A single record per CDR3 protein comes from TCRdb applying MiXCR to the PCR reads. The sample carries under 650,000 distinct CDR3 sequences, about 20% recorded once. The material sequenced was naive CD8+ T cells from blood, with Jurkat cell RNA spiked in. Sample subset: FACS-sorted CD8+CD4-CCR7+CD45RA+ naive T cells. The receptors here all came from a human donor in good health. Some libraries in this study had Jurkat cell RNA spiked in.

This clonotype has a handful of counts. Compared with germline, one end of the junction differs, possibly owing to a read error. The chain recombines TRBV7-2 with TRBJ1-1, with D perhaps matching TRBD1 (6 bases). This CDR3 comprises 15 residues. CDR1 and CDR2 from the germline V gene are SGHTA and FQGNSA. Here the CDR3 DNA reads TGTGCCAGCAGCTTAAGCCTGGACAGCCCCGCTGAGGCTTTCTTT. Translating it yields CASSLSLDSPAEAFF.

This clonotype was observed at least ten times. The chain couples TRBV4-3 to TRBJ2-3, with D possibly TRBD2 on 6 matching bases. Germline V CDR1 and CDR2: LGHNA, YSLEER. The V gene lost 0 bases and the J gene lost 2 bases, with 12 bases spanning the gap. This CDR3 spans 16 amino acids. The CDR3 sequence is CASSQDWDSDTDTQYF. The CDR3 DNA sequence: TGCGCCAGCAGCCAAGATTGGGACTCGGACACAGATACGCAGTATTTT.

In this sample, this clonotype turned up many times. This chain uses TRBV20-1 with TRBJ2-7, with TRBD2 matching 9 bases. The CDR3 covers 13 residues. V gave up 5 bases and J gave up 3 bases; unmatched junction bases: 5. Germline V lookup: CDR1 DFQATT, CDR2 SNEGSKA (reference sequence). The CDR3 region has the DNA TGCAGTGCTCGCCCTAGCGGGAACTACGAGCAGTACTTC. Its translation is CSARPSGNYEQYF.

This clonotype was seen repeatedly, ten times or more. The chain combines TRBV6-5 with TRBJ1-1; 7 positions match TRBD1. CDR1 and CDR2 from the germline V gene are MNHEY and SVGAGI. The junction had 12 bases not matched to a gene; V was cut back by 11 bases and J by 6 bases. The CDR3 has 13 residues. In DNA, the CDR3 is TGTGCCGCTCGCACAGGGGAATATGCTGAAGCTTTCTTT. This encodes CAARTGEYAEAFF.

This rearrangement joins TRBV14 to TRBJ2-7; D tentatively reads TRBD1 or TRBD2 (5 bases each). This CDR3 is built from 15 residues. Trimming took 1 base from V and 2 from J, leaving 12 bases between them. Per the germline V gene, CDR1 is SGHDN and CDR2 is FVKESK. In DNA form, the CDR3 reads TGTGCCAGCAGCCAAGTCCGGGACCTAACCTACGAGCAGTACTTC. Translating gives CASSQVRDLTYEQYF.

The CDR3 reads CASSVGINTGELFF. The CDR3 DNA reads as TGTGCCAGCAGTGTCGGGATTAACACCGGGGAGCTGTTTTTT. The rearrangement uses TRBV11-3 and TRBJ2-2; tentative D call: TRBD2 (5 bases). This CDR3 is built from 14 residues. Germline V gene lookup returns CDR1 SGHNT and CDR2 YENEEA. V gave up 6 bases and J gave up 2 bases, with 10 bases separating them.

This clonotype was counted many times. This chain uses TRBV5-1 with TRBJ2-3; D gene ambiguous. The CDR3 contains 14 residues. Per the germline V gene, CDR1 is SGHRS and CDR2 is YFSETQ. V was shortened by 4 bases and J by 2 bases, with 11 bases between the two germline ends. Written as DNA, the CDR3 is TGCGCCAGCAGCGAAACTACCTTCACAGATACGCAGTATTTT. Amino acid sequence: CASSETTFTDTQYF.

To note about this clonotype: Germline and junction disagree at one end, which may indicate a read error. The chain recombines TRBV20-1 with TRBJ2-7, with D tentatively TRBD2 (5 bases). Germline lookup yields CDR1 DFQATT and CDR2 SNEGSKA (reference sequence). This CDR3 region has 12 residues. CDR3: CSARDEGYERYF. CDR3 bases: TGCAGTGCTAGAGATGAGGGCTACGAGCGGTACTTC.

This clonotype came up many times. This chain links TRBV27 with TRBJ2-7; D not certain. Trimming pared 3 bases from V and 6 bases from J, leaving 15 bases between. The germline CDR1 and CDR2 sequences are MNHEY and SMNVEV (reference sequence). This CDR3 spans 14 amino acids. CDR3 residues: CASSFGVTPSEQYF. CDR3 sequence (DNA): TGTGCCAGCAGTTTTGGGGTCACCCCCTCCGAGCAGTACTTC.

Concerning this clonotype itself: With a much larger clone just one base away, this may be a read error. The rearrangement links TRBV14 to TRBJ2-7, with D possibly being TRBD1 or TRBD2 (5 bases each). V was pared by 4 bases and J by 2 bases, with 15 bases between. Germline V gene sequence: CDR1 SGHDN, CDR2 FVKESK. The CDR3 runs to 15 residues. The CDR3 loop reads CASSPTGTYTYEQYF. CDR3 in DNA: TGTGCCAGCAGCCCCACCGGGACCTACACCTACGAGCAGTACTTC.

In this sample, this clonotype turned up many times. The chain joins TRBV5-1 to TRBJ2-5; 8 bases align to TRBD1. Per the germline V gene, CDR1 is SGHRS and CDR2 is YFSETQ. The trim removed 4 bases at V and 1 base at J, leaving 12 bases unmatched. The CDR3 length is 17 residues. The CDR3 DNA reads TGCGCCAGCAGCATACCCACCGGGACAGGATTCCAAGAGACCCAGTACTTC. Its translation: CASSIPTGTGFQETQYF.

This clonotype was found many times. The chain recombines TRBV20-1 with TRBJ2-2; D gene ambiguous. Germline V gene lookup returns CDR1 DFQATT and CDR2 SNEGSKA (reference sequence). Trimming stripped 6 bases from V and 5 bases from J, with 13 bases between. The CDR3 runs 13 residues. The CDR3 here is CSAPSELTGELFF. DNA for the CDR3: TGCAGTGCGCCGTCGGAGCTTACCGGGGAGCTGTTTTTT.

This clonotype showed up many times. V usage is TRBV7-9 and J usage is TRBJ2-2; TRBD1 might be the D (5 bases). Trimming shortened V by 5 bases and J by 6 bases, and 19 bases separated the two germline ends. Looked up from germline, CDR1 is SEHNR and CDR2 is FQNEAQ (reference sequence). This CDR3 contains 16 residues. The CDR3 sequence is CASSIDRGTSAGELFF. The CDR3 coding sequence is TGTGCCAGCAGCATCGATAGGGGAACGTCGGCCGGGGAGCTGTTTTTT.

This clonotype has ten or more counts. The V and J genes are TRBV12-3 or TRBV12-4 and TRBJ2-1; D is uncertain. Trimming cost V 2 bases and J 2 bases, with 7 bases left between them. The CDR3 contains 14 residues. As DNA, the CDR3 is TGTGCCAGCAGTTTAACCAAACCCTACAATGAGCAGTTCTTC. The encoded protein is CASSLTKPYNEQFF.

V and J are TRBV9 and TRBJ1-1, with D tentatively TRBD1 (6 bases). The CDR3 spans 13 residues. Germline assignment: CDR1 SGDLS and CDR2 YYNGEE. The ends were cut back, 7 bases at V and 1 base at J, with 11 bases in the middle. CDR3 DNA: TGTGCCAGCGGTAGGGGGGAGAACACTGAAGCTTTCTTT. Encoded protein: CASGRGENTEAFF.

The chain is built from TRBV12-3 or TRBV12-4 and TRBJ2-3, with 10 bases fitting TRBD2. The CDR3 spans 18 residues. Trimming took 4 bases from V and 0 from J; bases not matched to a gene: 10. CDR3 region: CASSSIAGGPPSTDTQYF. CDR3 coding DNA: TGTGCCAGCAGTTCTATAGCGGGGGGTCCACCTAGCACAGATACGCAGTATTTT.

V usage is TRBV6-2 or TRBV6-3 and J usage is TRBJ2-7, with D possibly being TRBD1 or TRBD2 (5 bases each). The germline CDR1 and CDR2 sequences are MNHEY and SVGEGT. The CDR3 runs to 15 residues. Trimming removed 0 bases at V and 2 bases at J, with 11 bases between. The CDR3 sequence: CASSYSAGAAYEQYF. DNA for the CDR3: TGTGCCAGCAGTTACTCTGCCGGGGCAGCCTACGAGCAGTACTTC.

This chain uses TRBV15 with TRBJ2-3; no definite D call. The germline V gene has CDR1 LNHNV and CDR2 YYDKDF (reference sequence). V dropped 4 bases and J dropped 2 bases, with 13 bases sitting between them. There are 15 residues in the CDR3. The CDR3 bases are TGTGCCACCAGCAATACGTTCGAGTACACAGATACGCAGTATTTT. Amino acid sequence: CATSNTFEYTDTQYF.

In this sample, this clonotype turned up many times. This chain joins TRBV29-1 and TRBJ2-3; 12 bases match TRBD2. V dropped 2 bases and J dropped 5; count of bases not matched to a gene: 5. This CDR3 contains 15 residues. The germline V gene has CDR1 SQVTM and CDR2 ANQGSEA. The CDR3 DNA follows: TGCAGCGTTGAACCCGGACTAGCGGGAATAGATACGCAGTATTTT. Its translation is CSVEPGLAGIDTQYF.

This clonotype turned up a few times. The rearrangement links TRBV27 to TRBJ2-3; D not certain. The CDR3 has 14 residues. The germline V and J ends were trimmed by 6 bases and 0 bases, with 10 bases remaining between them. Germline CDR1 and CDR2: MNHEY and SMNVEV (reference sequence). The CDR3 DNA reads TGTGCCAGCAGCCCTACCCCTAGCACAGATACGCAGTATTTT. This encodes CASSPTPSTDTQYF.

This chain connects TRBV20-1 to TRBJ2-7; 7 nucleotides line up with TRBD2. The CDR3 extends over 18 amino acids. The V gene's germline CDR1 is DFQATT and CDR2 SNEGSKA (reference sequence). The J segment lost 7 bases and the V segment lost 1 base, leaving 22 bases of the junction unmatched. CDR3 loop: CSARGGGERGYWGREQYF. CDR3 DNA: TGCAGTGCTAGAGGGGGGGGGGAGCGGGGCTATTGGGGTCGGGAGCAGTACTTC.

This clonotype was seen repeatedly, ten times or more. V gene TRBV10-1 combines with J gene TRBJ1-6, with D hard to call. The CDR3 consists of 13 residues. With 0 bases removed from V and 8 bases from J, the gap between germline ends came to 5 bases. CDR1 is WNHNN, CDR2 SYGVQD, per germline (reference sequence). The CDR3 DNA sequence: TGCGCCAGCAGTGAGTCGTGGGATTCACCCCTCCACTTT. It translates to CASSESWDSPLHF.

At least ten counts were recorded for this clonotype. The genes are TRBV19 and TRBJ1-1; D may be TRBD1 (6 bases). V was cut by 7 bases and J by 8 bases, with 17 bases left in between. CDR1 is LNHDA and CDR2 is SQIVND in the germline V gene (reference sequence). The CDR3 totals 13 residues. CDR3 DNA sequence: TGTGCCAGTACCCTGGGGGCAGGTATCGAAGCTTTCTTT. Its translation is CASTLGAGIEAFF. Full variable domain (rest looked up from reference TRBV19 and TRBJ1-1): DGGITQSPKYLFRKEGQNVTLSCEQNLNHDAMYWYRQDPGQGLRLIYYSQIVNDFQKGDIAEGYSVSREKKESFPLTVTSAQKNPTAFYLCASTLGAGIEAFFGQGTRLTVV.

This clonotype was recorded at least ten times. This chain joins TRBV6-5 and TRBJ1-1; D possibly corresponds to TRBD1 (6 bases). The CDR3 loop spans 15 amino acids. Per germline, CDR1 MNHEY and CDR2 SVGAGI. The V end lost 4 bases, the J end lost 2 bases, and 14 bases lay between the germline ends. CDR3 nucleotides: TGTGCCAGCAGTTTTACAGGGACACTCAACACTGAAGCTTTCTTT. It encodes CASSFTGTLNTEAFF.

This clonotype was picked up many times. This chain links TRBV4-3 with TRBJ1-3, with 7 bases fitting TRBD1. CDR3 length: 14 amino acids. The trim removed 3 bases at V and 2 bases at J, leaving 1 base unmatched. Germline assignment: CDR1 LGHNA and CDR2 YSLEER. CDR3 sequence: CASSHDRAGNTIYF. The CDR3 bases are TGCGCCAGCAGCCACGACAGGGCTGGAAACACCATATATTTT.

This clonotype has at least ten counts. CDR3 protein: CASSLPGSGYEQYF. The CDR3 region has the DNA TGTGCCAGCAGCTTACCTGGTAGCGGCTACGAGCAGTACTTC. V usage is TRBV7-9 and J usage is TRBJ2-7; D is possibly TRBD2 (6 bases). Germline CDR1 SEHNR, CDR2 FQNEAQ (reference sequence). The CDR3 has 14 residues. Trimming left V 2 bases short and J 3 bases short, with 11 bases between.

The CDR3: CASSLAPGLAGVPSGQYF. The CDR3 DNA sequence: TGTGCCAGCAGTTTGGCCCCGGGACTAGCGGGAGTTCCAAGCGGGCAGTACTTC. The genes are TRBV28 and TRBJ2-7; 14 bases line up with TRBD2. The germline V gene encodes CDR1 MDHEN and CDR2 SYDVKM. The CDR3 extends over 18 amino acids. V was clipped by 3 bases and J by 9 bases; unmatched bases: 16.

On this clonotype: This sequence may be a read error, since a much larger clone differs from it by one base. V gene TRBV5-6 combines with J gene TRBJ2-1; no definite D call. This CDR3 region has 12 residues. Germline V gene sequence: CDR1 SGHDT, CDR2 YYEEEE. V was pared by 0 bases and J by 8 bases, with 6 bases between. The CDR3 DNA reads TGTGCCAGCAGCTTGGAACACGATGAGCAGTTCTTC. It is translated as CASSLEHDEQFF.